The present T cell receptor beta chain was sequenced within a study of blood T cell repertoires in COVID-19. Study-wide background: PBMCs, B-cell-depleted T cells, or T cells were the source of the cDNA or gDNA that made up the material.

Living in under 30 US areas, the participants were between roughly 18 and 90 years of age. Only one count was recorded for this clone. CDR1 is LNHDA, CDR2 SQIVND, per germline (reference sequence). The V gene end was trimmed by 6 bases and the J gene end by 2 bases; junction bases not matched to a gene: 7. The CDR3 totals 15 residues. Authors' processing steps: Nucleated cell counts were estimated from reference gene primer amplification. Using immunoSEQ multiplex PCR, the repertoire was profiled, and TCRdb retains in-frame clones only, with some absent. The DNA was the basis for D and trimming; V, J and clone size are from that table. The sample has 150,000 to 200,000 clones; roughly 85% are singletons.

Sequences were obtained from PBMCs or T cells enriched from blood (not recorded which). This receptor was identified in a man in his 60s who had recovered from COVID-19. The chain carries TRBV19 and TRBJ2-7; 10 bases map to TRBD2. DNA of the CDR3: TGTGCCAGTAGCCCTCCCGGGACTAGCGCCTACGAGCAGTACTTC. Translation gives CASSPPGTSAYEQYF.